Here is one T cell receptor (beta chain) with its context. This CDR3 is built from 14 residues. Trimming took 4 bases from V and 2 from J, leaving 11 bases between them. Germline CDR1 ENHRY, CDR2 SYGVKD. These data belong to a study of healthy donors' naive CD4 and CD8 T cells. The wider study: All functional IMGT TCR alpha variants were covered by new primers.

Each TCR library used around 500 ng of total RNA and a linear amplification protocol. As handled by the study authors: Sequencing covered about 80,000 rearranged alpha-chain transcripts across roughly 5 healthy donors. TCRdb called the reads again in MiXCR, with one record for every CDR3 protein. TCRdb, not the authors, supplied the V and J calls. The sample shows roughly 200,000 distinct CDR3 sequences, 74% of them seen only once. V gene TRBV10-3 combines with J gene TRBJ1-2; D gene unclear. The sequence came from a pool of human donors in good health; the sample pools cells from several healthy donors. The sequenced sample consisted of naive CD4+ and CD8+ T cells sorted from blood, pooled from several donors. In nucleotides, the CDR3 is TGTGCCATCAGTGTACAGATGAACAACTATGGCTACACCTTC. Translated: CAISVQMNNYGYTF.